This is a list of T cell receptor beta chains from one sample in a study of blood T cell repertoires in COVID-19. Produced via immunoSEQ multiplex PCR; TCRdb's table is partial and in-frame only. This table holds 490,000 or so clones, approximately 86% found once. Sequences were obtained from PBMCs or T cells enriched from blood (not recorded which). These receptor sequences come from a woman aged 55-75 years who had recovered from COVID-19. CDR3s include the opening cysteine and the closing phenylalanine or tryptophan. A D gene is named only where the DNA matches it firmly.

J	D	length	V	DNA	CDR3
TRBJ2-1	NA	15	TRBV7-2	TGTGCCAGCAACCAACTGGCAGGGATCTACAATGAGCAGTTCTTC	CASNQLAGIYNEQFF
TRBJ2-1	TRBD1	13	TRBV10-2	TGCGCCAGCATCGGACAGGGGGTCAATGAGCAGTTCTTC	CASIGQGVNEQFF
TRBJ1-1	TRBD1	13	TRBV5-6	TGTGCCAGCAGCGGTGACAGGGGGGATGAAGCTTTCTTT	CASSGDRGDEAFF
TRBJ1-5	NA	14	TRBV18	TGTGCCAGCTCGCCAACGGGACACAATCAGCCCCAGCATTTT	CASSPTGHNQPQHF
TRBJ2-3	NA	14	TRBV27	TGTGCCAGCAGTGGGACATTAATCACAGATACGCAGTATTTT	CASSGTLITDTQYF
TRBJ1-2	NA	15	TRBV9	TGTGCCAGCAGCGGACGGACAAGTTCTAACTATGGCTACACCTTC	CASSGRTSSNYGYTF
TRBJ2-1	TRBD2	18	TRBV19	TGTGCCAGTAGTATAAGCGGGGGGGCTTTTGACTCCTACAATGAGCAGTTCTTC	CASSISGGAFDSYNEQFF
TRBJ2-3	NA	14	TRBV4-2	TGTGCCAGCAGGGGTGGGGGGAGCTCAGATACGCAGTATTTT	CASRGGGSSDTQYF
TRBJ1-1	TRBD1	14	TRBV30	TGTGCCTGGAGTGAGACAGGGGCGAGGACTGAAGCTTTCTTT	CAWSETGARTEAFF
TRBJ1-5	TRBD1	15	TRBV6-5	TGTGCCAGCAGACCTATTACAGGGGGAGGACAGCCCCAGCATTTT	CASRPITGGGQPQHF